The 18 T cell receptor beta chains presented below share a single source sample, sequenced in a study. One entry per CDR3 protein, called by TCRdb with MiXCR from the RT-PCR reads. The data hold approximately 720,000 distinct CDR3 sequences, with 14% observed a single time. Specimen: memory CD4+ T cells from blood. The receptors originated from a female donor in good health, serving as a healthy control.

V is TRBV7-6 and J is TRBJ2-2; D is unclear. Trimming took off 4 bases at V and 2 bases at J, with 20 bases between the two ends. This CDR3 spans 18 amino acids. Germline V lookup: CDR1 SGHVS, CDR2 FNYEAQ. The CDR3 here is CASSYHGLAAKNTGELFF. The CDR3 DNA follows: TGTGCCAGCAGCTACCATGGTCTGGCGGCCAAAAACACCGGGGAGCTGTTTTTT. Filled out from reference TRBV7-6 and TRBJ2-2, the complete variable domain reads GAGVSQSPRYKVTKRGQDVALRCDPISGHVSLYWYRQALGQGPEFLTYFNYEAQQDKSGLPNDRFSAERPEGSISTLTIQRTEQRDSAMYRCASSYHGLAAKNTGELFFGEGSRLTVL.

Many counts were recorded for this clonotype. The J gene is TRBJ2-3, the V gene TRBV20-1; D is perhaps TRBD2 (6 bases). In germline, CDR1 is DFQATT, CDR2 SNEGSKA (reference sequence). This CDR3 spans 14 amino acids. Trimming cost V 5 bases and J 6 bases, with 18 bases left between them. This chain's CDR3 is CSASQLALVDTQYF. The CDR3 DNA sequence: TGCAGTGCTTCTCAGCTAGCGTTGGTGGATACGCAGTATTTT.

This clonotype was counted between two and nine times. In DNA form, the CDR3 reads TGCAGTGCTAGAGGACAGAATAGCAATCAGCCCCAGCATTTT. Translating gives CSARGQNSNQPQHF. The chain recombines TRBV20-1 with TRBJ1-5; maybe TRBD1 (5 bases). With 1 base removed from V and 0 bases from J, the gap between germline ends came to 7 bases. Germline CDR1 reads DFQATT; CDR2 reads SNEGSKA (reference sequence). The CDR3 loop spans 14 amino acids.

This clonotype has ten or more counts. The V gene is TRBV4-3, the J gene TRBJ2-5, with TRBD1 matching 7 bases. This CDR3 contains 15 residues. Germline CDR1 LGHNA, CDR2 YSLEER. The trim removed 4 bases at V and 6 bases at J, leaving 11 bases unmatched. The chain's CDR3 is CASSLTPTGEQTQYF. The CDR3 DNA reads TGCGCCAGCAGCCTAACTCCTACAGGGGAGCAGACCCAGTACTTC.

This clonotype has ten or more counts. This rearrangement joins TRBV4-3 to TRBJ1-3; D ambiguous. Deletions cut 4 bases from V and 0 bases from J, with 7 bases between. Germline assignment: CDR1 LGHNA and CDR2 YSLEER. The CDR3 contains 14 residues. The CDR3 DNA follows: TGCGCCAGCAGCCCGGGCAGCTCTGGAAACACCATATATTTT. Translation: CASSPGSSGNTIYF.

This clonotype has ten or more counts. In DNA form, the CDR3 reads TGCAGTGCTAAGGTCTGGGACAGGGCTAACAATGAGCAGTTCTTC. Its translation: CSAKVWDRANNEQFF. J is TRBJ2-1 and V is TRBV20-1; 9 positions match TRBD1. Germline V CDR1 and CDR2: DFQATT, SNEGSKA (reference sequence). CDR3 size: 15 residues. The junction had 9 bases not matched to a gene; V was cut back by 4 bases and J by 5 bases.

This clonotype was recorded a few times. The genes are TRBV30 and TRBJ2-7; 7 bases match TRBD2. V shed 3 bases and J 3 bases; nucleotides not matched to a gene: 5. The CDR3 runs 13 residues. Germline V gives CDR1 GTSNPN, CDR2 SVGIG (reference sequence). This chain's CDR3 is CAWRGGFGYEQYF. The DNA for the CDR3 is TGTGCCTGGAGGGGAGGGTTCGGCTACGAGCAGTACTTC.

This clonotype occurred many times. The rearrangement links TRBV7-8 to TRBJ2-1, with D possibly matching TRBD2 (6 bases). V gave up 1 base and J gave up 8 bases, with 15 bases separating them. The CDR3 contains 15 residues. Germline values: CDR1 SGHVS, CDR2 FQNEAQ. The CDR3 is CASSLVGREVDEQFF. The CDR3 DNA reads TGTGCCAGCAGCTTAGTCGGCAGGGAGGTCGATGAGCAGTTCTTC.

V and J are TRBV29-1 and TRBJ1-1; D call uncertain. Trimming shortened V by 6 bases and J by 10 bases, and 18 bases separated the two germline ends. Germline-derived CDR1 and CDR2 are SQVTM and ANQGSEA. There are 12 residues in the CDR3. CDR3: CSVSNPLTGAFF. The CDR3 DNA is TGCAGCGTGAGCAACCCACTCACGGGAGCTTTCTTT.

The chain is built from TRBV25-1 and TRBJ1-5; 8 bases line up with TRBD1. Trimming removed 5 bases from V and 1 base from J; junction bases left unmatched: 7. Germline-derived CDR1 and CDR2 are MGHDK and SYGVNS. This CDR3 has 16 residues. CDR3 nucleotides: TGTGCCAGCAGTAAGGCAGGGGGCGAGAGCAATCAGCCCCAGCATTTT. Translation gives CASSKAGGESNQPQHF.

The CDR3 DNA sequence: TGCAGTGCTAGGCGGGCCTCCATCAAAGCCGAGCAGTACTTC. Translation: CSARRASIKAEQYF. The chain has TRBV20-1 and TRBJ2-7, with D perhaps matching TRBD2 (5 bases). The CDR3 consists of 14 residues. CDR1 and CDR2 from the germline V gene are DFQATT and SNEGSKA (reference sequence). V lost 3 bases, J lost 6 bases, and 18 bases lay in between.

The CDR3 region is CASSLDRASGEQYF. The CDR3 region has the DNA TGTGCCAGCAGCTTGGACAGGGCTTCGGGCGAGCAGTACTTC. The rearrangement joins TRBV5-4 to TRBJ2-7; D is possibly TRBD1 (6 bases). The CDR3 length is 14 residues. Trimming left V 0 bases short and J 6 bases short, with 13 bases between. Germline V gives CDR1 SGHNT, CDR2 YYREEE (reference sequence).

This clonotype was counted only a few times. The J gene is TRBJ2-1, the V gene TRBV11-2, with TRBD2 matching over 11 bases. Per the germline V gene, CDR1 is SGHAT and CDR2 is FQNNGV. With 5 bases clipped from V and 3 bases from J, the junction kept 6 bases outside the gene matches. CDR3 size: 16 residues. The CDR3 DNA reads TGTGCCAGCAGCCCGAGGACTAGCGGGCTCTACAATGAGCAGTTCTTC. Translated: CASSPRTSGLYNEQFF. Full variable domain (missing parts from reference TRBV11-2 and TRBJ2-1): EAGVAQSPRYKIIEKRQSVAFWCNPISGHATLYWYQQILGQGPKLLIQFQNNGVVDDSQLPKDRFSAERLKGVDSTLKIQPAKLEDSAVYLCASSPRTSGLYNEQFFGPGTRLTVL.

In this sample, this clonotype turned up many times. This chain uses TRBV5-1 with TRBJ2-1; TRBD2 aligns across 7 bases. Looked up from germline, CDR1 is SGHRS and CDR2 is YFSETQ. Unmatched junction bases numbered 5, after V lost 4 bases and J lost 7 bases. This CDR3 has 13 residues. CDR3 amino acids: CASSQTSLNEQFF. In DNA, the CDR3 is TGCGCCAGCAGCCAGACTAGCTTGAATGAGCAGTTCTTC.

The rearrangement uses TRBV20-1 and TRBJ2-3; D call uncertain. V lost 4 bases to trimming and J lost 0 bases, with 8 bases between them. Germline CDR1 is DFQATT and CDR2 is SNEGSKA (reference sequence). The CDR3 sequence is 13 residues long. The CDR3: CSAKVGSTDTQYF. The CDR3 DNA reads TGCAGTGCTAAAGTAGGGAGCACAGATACGCAGTATTTT.

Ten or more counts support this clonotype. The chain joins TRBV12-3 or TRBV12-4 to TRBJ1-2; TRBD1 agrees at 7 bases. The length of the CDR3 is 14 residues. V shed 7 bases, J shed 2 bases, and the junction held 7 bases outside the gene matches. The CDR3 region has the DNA TGTGCCAGCACCACCACAGGGGACAACTATGGCTACACCTTC. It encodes CASTTTGDNYGYTF.

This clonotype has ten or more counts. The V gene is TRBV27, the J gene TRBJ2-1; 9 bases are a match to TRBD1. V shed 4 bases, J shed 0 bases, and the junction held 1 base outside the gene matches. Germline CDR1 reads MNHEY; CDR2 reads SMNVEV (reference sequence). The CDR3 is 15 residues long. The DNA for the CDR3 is TGTGCCAGCAGTTGGGACAGGGTCTCCTACAATGAGCAGTTCTTC. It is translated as CASSWDRVSYNEQFF.

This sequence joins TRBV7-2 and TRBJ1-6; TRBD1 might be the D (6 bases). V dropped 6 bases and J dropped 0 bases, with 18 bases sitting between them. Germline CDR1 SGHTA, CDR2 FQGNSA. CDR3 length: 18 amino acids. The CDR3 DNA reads TGTGCCAGCAGTTATAGGGACATCGCCGTCTCCTATAATTCACCCCTCCACTTT. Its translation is CASSYRDIAVSYNSPLHF.